Sequencing of this TCR beta chain was carried out in a study of T cell changes during pregnancy in multiple sclerosis. Some clones are missing from TCRdb's copy, which holds only in-frame ones; the method was immunoSEQ multiplex PCR. The sample has tens of thousands of clones, under 95% seen once; the top ten hold 1% to 1.5%. This CDR3 is 17 amino acids long. Germline CDR1 and CDR2: SGHTA and FQGNSA. Trimming removed 1 base from V and 0 bases from J; junction bases left unmatched: 3. The chain uses TRBV7-2 and TRBJ1-6, with 7 bases identical to TRBD1. The receptor was isolated from a female donor with multiple sclerosis, enrolled in a pregnancy study. The source was peripheral blood, collected in the second trimester of pregnancy. The CDR3 DNA sequence: TGTGCCAGCAGCTTAGTGGGACAGAGCTCCTATAATTCACCCCTCCACTTT. It specifies CASSLVGQSSYNSPLHF. Looking up the rest from reference TRBV7-2 and TRBJ1-6 gives the full variable domain: GAGVSQSPSNKVTEKGKDVELRCDPISGHTALYWYRQSLGQGLEFLIYFQGNSAPDKSGLPSDRFSAERTGGSVSTLTIQRTQQEDSAVYLCASSLVGQSSYNSPLHFGNGTRLTVT.